A selection of T cell receptor beta chains follows, all from one sample in a study of regulatory T cells in long-lasting Graves disease. One entry per CDR3 protein, called by TCRdb with MiXCR from the multiplex PCR reads. The table shows 510,000 or so distinct CDR3 sequences, with 12% occurring only once. This sample was also put to use in a study of T cells in Graves' hyperthyroidism and ophthalmopathy.

Sequenced material: peripheral blood mononuclear cells (PBMCs), taken at new diagnosis, from a patient treated with antithyroid drugs. These receptors came from a woman aged 30 to 39 with Graves disease. CDR3s include the opening cysteine and the closing phenylalanine or tryptophan. D genes are given only for firm matches. Clone size is shown for a subset of rows, as once, few, many or a class of expanded clone.

>TRBD1|.|TRBJ2-6|TRBV30
TGTGCCTGGGACAGGGTATTACCTGGGGCCAGCGTCCTGACTTTC
CAWDRVLPGASVLTF
>TRBD1|many|TRBJ2-1|TRBV20-1
TGCAGTGCTACGCCGGGACAGGTGCTAAGTGAGCAGTTCTTC
CSATPGQVLSEQFF
>.|few|TRBJ1-6|TRBV4-1
TGCGCCAGCAGCCAAGGCGATGGACGGGTGAATTCACCCCTCCACTTT
CASSQGDGRVNSPLHF
>TRBD1|few|TRBJ2-6|TRBV7-3
TGTGCCAGCAGCCCGGGACAGGGGACTGGGGCCAACGTCCTGACTTTC
CASSPGQGTGANVLTF
>TRBD2|many|TRBJ2-1|TRBV3-1
TGTGCCAGCAGCCAAGGAACTAGCGCCAGCTCCTACAATGAGCAGTTCTTC
CASSQGTSASSYNEQFF
>TRBD1|.|TRBJ2-1|TRBV27
TGTGCCAGCGGACGCCGACAGGGTCGTGAGCAGTTCTTC
CASGRRQGREQFF
>TRBD1|few|TRBJ1-5|TRBV28
TGTGCCAGCAGTCACGGAACAGGGGCGCCCAATCAGCCCCAGCATTTT
CASSHGTGAPNQPQHF
>TRBD1|.|TRBJ1-2|TRBV5-5
TGTGCCAGCAGCTTGGGCGGACAGGGGGTCAGTTGGCGTGGCTACACCTTC
CASSLGGQGVSWRGYTF
>.|many|TRBJ2-1|TRBV20-1
TGCAGTGCTAGAGATCTAAGGCTCTCCTACAATGAGCAGTTCTTC
CSARDLRLSYNEQFF
>TRBD1|many|TRBJ2-7|TRBV19
TGTGCCAGTAGCAGACCGGGACAGGGGATTTACGAGCAGTACTTC
CASSRPGQGIYEQYF
>.|.|TRBJ2-3|TRBV11-1
TGTGCCAGCAGCTTACTCAGGGGCGCGGAAGATACGCAGTATTTT
CASSLLRGAEDTQYF
>.|.|TRBJ2-1|TRBV18
TGTGCCAGCTCACCAGGGGCTGCTAGCGTATACAATGAGCAGTTCTTC
CASSPGAASVYNEQFF
>.|many|TRBJ2-5|TRBV10-3
TGTGCCATCAGCCTCAGGGGGGAAGAGACCCAGTACTTC
CAISLRGEETQYF
>TRBD2|many|TRBJ2-1|TRBV7-3
TGTGCCAGCAGCTTGACTAGCGACAATGAGCAGTTCTTC
CASSLTSDNEQFF
>.|.|TRBJ1-5|TRBV24-1
TGTGCCACCAGTGTCGGGGGCAATCAGCCCCAGCATTTT
CATSVGGNQPQHF
>.|.|TRBJ2-7|TRBV9
TGTGCCAGCAGCGTAGGGAGTGCCCTCGGCGAGCAGTACTTC
CASSVGSALGEQYF
>.|few|TRBJ1-1|TRBV5-8
TGTGCCAGCAGCCCAAGGTTAGGGGCTTTCTTT
CASSPRLGAFF
>TRBD1|few|TRBJ1-5|TRBV2
TGTGCCAGCACCAAAAGGACAGGGGGTAGCAATCAGCCCCAGCATTTT
CASTKRTGGSNQPQHF
>.|many|TRBJ1-1|TRBV6-2/TRBV6-3
TGTGCCAGCAGGAAGGATATGTACACTGAAGCTTTCTTT
CASRKDMYTEAFF
>TRBD1|many|TRBJ2-1|TRBV19
TGTGCCAGCAGCCGGGACAGGGGCAGGAATGAGCAGTTCTTC
CASSRDRGRNEQFF
>TRBD1|few|TRBJ1-1|TRBV20-1
TGCAGTGCTGGCAGGGGGCGTGACACTGAAGCTTTCTTT
CSAGRGRDTEAFF
>TRBD2|many|TRBJ2-3|TRBV7-9
TGTGCCAGCGAGGCTAGCGGAACAGATACGCAGTATTTT
CASEASGTDTQYF
>.|.|TRBJ2-1|TRBV29-1
TGCAGCGTTCGAGGGGGGCCTCGCTCCTACAATGAGCAGTTCTTC
CSVRGGPRSYNEQFF
>.|many|TRBJ2-7|TRBV5-1
TGCGCCAGCAGCCCACTCTGGGGTTACGAGCAGTACTTC
CASSPLWGYEQYF
>TRBD2|many|TRBJ2-7|TRBV28
TGTGCCAGCAGTCCCCTATCCGGGACTAGCGGGATCCGACCCTACGAGCAGTACTTC
CASSPLSGTSGIRPYEQYF
>.|many|TRBJ2-1|TRBV2
TGTGCCAGCAGTGACTCCGGAGATGAGCAGTTCTTC
CASSDSGDEQFF
>.|many|TRBJ1-6|TRBV3-1
TGTGCCAGCAGCCAAGGCGCCTCCCTCCACTTT
CASSQGASLHF
>.|many|TRBJ2-3|TRBV12-3/TRBV12-4
TGTGCCAGCAGTGGGGACATGGGGAGGGATACGCAGTATTTT
CASSGDMGRDTQYF
>.|.|TRBJ1-4|TRBV16
TGTGCCAGCAGCCAATCCCTCGGGACAACGAATGAAAAACTGTTTTTT
CASSQSLGTTNEKLFF
>.|many|TRBJ1-1|TRBV20-1
TGCAGTGCTAGCGGGTCAGGAGAGCTATCCGCTCGTATGAACACTGAAGCTTTCTTT
CSASGSGELSARMNTEAFF
>.|.|TRBJ1-2|TRBV11-2
TGTGCCAGCAGCTTGTATAACTATGGCTACACCTTC
CASSLYNYGYTF
>TRBD2|.|TRBJ2-1|TRBV4-1
TGCGCCAGCAGCCAAGGACTAGCGGGAGGGCCGTACAATGAGCAGTTCTTC
CASSQGLAGGPYNEQFF
>.|many|TRBJ1-1|TRBV12-3/TRBV12-4
TGTGCCAGCCTTAACCGGGGCGCTTCCATAAACACTGAAGCTTTCTTT
CASLNRGASINTEAFF
>TRBD2|many|TRBJ2-1|TRBV18
TGTGCCAGCAGCCCCGGGACTAGCGGGAGCTACAATGAGCAGTTCTTC
CASSPGTSGSYNEQFF
>.|few|TRBJ2-1|TRBV19
TGTGCCAGTAGTATAAGGGGCTCCTACAATGAGCAGTTCTTC
CASSIRGSYNEQFF
>.|many|TRBJ1-1|TRBV19
TGTGCCAGTACCCCCCGCAGCGAAACTGAAGCTTTCTTT
CASTPRSETEAFF
>TRBD1|few|TRBJ2-7|TRBV7-8
TGTGCCAGCAGCTCCTACACCGACAGGGTAAACCCCTACGAGCAGTACTTC
CASSSYTDRVNPYEQYF
>.|many|TRBJ2-2|TRBV12-3/TRBV12-4
TGTGCCAGCAGTTTCGGGGCAGGGTTTGGAACCGGGGAGCTGTTTTTT
CASSFGAGFGTGELFF
>TRBD2|many|TRBJ2-2|TRBV7-2
TGTGCCAGCAGTTTAGCGGGAGAAAGGACCGGGGAGCTGTTTTTT
CASSLAGERTGELFF
>TRBD2|many|TRBJ2-1|TRBV18
TGTGCCAGCTCTCACCGCAGCGGGATAGCCTACAATGAGCAGTTCTTC
CASSHRSGIAYNEQFF
>TRBD2|many|TRBJ2-7|TRBV12-3/TRBV12-4
TGTGCCAGCAGTGCCTTGACTAGCGGGATAGTCTACGAGCAGTACTTC
CASSALTSGIVYEQYF
>.|many|TRBJ2-7|TRBV7-9
TGTGCCAGCAGCTTATCCGGGACGGGTACCTACGAGCAGTACTTC
CASSLSGTGTYEQYF
>TRBD1|.|TRBJ1-3|TRBV4-1
TGCGCCAGCAGCCTTTTCACCGGGACAGGGGGAAACACCATATATTTT
CASSLFTGTGGNTIYF
>TRBD1|many|TRBJ2-7|TRBV7-9
TGTGCCAGCAGCCCTCGACAGGGGGCGGCGACTACAACCTACGAGCAGTACTTC
CASSPRQGAATTTYEQYF
>.|many|TRBJ1-4|TRBV20-1
TGCAGTACTAGGAAGACCTCAACTAATGAAAAACTGTTTTTT
CSTRKTSTNEKLFF
>.|many|TRBJ1-2|TRBV3-1
TGTGCCAGCAGCCAAGAGCGGAGGGCGGGCTATGGCTACACCTTC
CASSQERRAGYGYTF
>.|many|TRBJ2-7|TRBV20-1
TGCAGTGCTAATGTGGGAGGTCTTTACGAGCAGTACTTC
CSANVGGLYEQYF
>.|many|TRBJ1-2|TRBV5-1
TGCGCCAGCAGCTTGGATTTGCTGGGAGGCCATGGCTACACCTTC
CASSLDLLGGHGYTF
>TRBD1|.|TRBJ1-1|TRBV28
TGTGCCAGCAGTTCCAGGGGGACGAGCCTCCGAGCTTTCTTT
CASSSRGTSLRAFF
>TRBD2|.|TRBJ2-1|TRBV6-9
TGTGCCAGCAGTTATAAGAGCGGGATCTACAATGAGCAGTTCTTC
CASSYKSGIYNEQFF
>TRBD1|many|TRBJ1-6|TRBV20-1
TGCAGTGCCAGACAGGGGAATTCACCCCTCCACTTT
CSARQGNSPLHF
>TRBD1|many|TRBJ1-2|TRBV2
TGTGCCAGCAGGAAGGGACAGGGCAATGGCTACACCTTC
CASRKGQGNGYTF
>TRBD2|many|TRBJ2-7|TRBV12-3/TRBV12-4
TGTGCCAGCACCCATAGCGGGAGGGCCTATTCCGAGCAGTACTTC
CASTHSGRAYSEQYF
>TRBD1|few|TRBJ1-1|TRBV28
TGTGCCAGCACGAGGGACAGGGGGCCAGTTGAAGCTTTCTTT
CASTRDRGPVEAFF
>TRBD2|once|TRBJ2-1|TRBV28
TGTGCCAGCAGCCCAGGACTAGCGGGAGACCTTTACAATGAGCAGTTCTTC
CASSPGLAGDLYNEQFF